This entry lists 8 T cell receptor beta chains sequenced from one sample in a study of cytomegalovirus exposure and HLA in healthy donors. Sequenced by immunoSEQ multiplex PCR; TCRdb stores in-frame clones only, minus some. The table records 120,000 or so clones, roughly 90% of them present only once. The sequenced material came from PBMCs. The receptors were sampled from a man aged 25-45 years in good health and CMV-seronegative.

V is TRBV10-2 and J is TRBJ2-7, with a possible D match to TRBD2 (5 bases). Germline lookup yields CDR1 WSHSY and CDR2 SAAADI. The CDR3 totals 12 residues. V was shortened by 6 bases and J by 3 bases, with 9 bases between the two germline ends. CDR3 protein: CASRVGVYEQYF. The CDR3 DNA is TGCGCCAGCAGGGTCGGGGTCTACGAGCAGTACTTC.

The chain carries TRBV5-5 and TRBJ1-6, with 7 positions matching TRBD1. Germline assignment: CDR1 SGHKS and CDR2 YYEKEE (reference sequence). After removal of 4 bases from V and 5 bases from J, the junction contained 6 bases not matched to a gene. The CDR3 spans 15 residues. CDR3 sequence (DNA): TGTGCCAGCAGCCGAAGGACAGGCAATAATTCACCCCTCCACTTT. Its protein product is CASSRRTGNNSPLHF.

This CDR3 is CASSYGQGNTIYF. The CDR3 coding sequence is TGTGCCAGCAGCTACGGACAGGGAAACACCATATATTTT. The chain joins TRBV13 to TRBJ1-3, with TRBD1 as a possible D gene (6 bases). V lost 4 bases, J lost 4 bases, and 8 bases lay in between. The CDR3 has 13 amino acids. CDR1 and CDR2 from the germline V gene are PRHDT and FYEKMQ (reference sequence).

The CDR3 bases are TGTGCCAGCAGCTTGGACAGGGCGACAGATACGCAGTATTTT. Translating it yields CASSLDRATDTQYF. The gene calls are TRBV11-2 and TRBJ2-3; 8 bases match TRBD1. The V gene's germline CDR1 is SGHAT and CDR2 FQNNGV. Trimming cost V 3 bases and J 3 bases; bases outside gene matches: 2. This CDR3 is built from 14 residues.

The gene calls are TRBV29-1 and TRBJ1-1; a possible D gene is TRBD1 (5 bases). Germline V CDR1 and CDR2: SQVTM, ANQGSEA. Between the trimmed V and J ends, which lost 7 bases and 7 bases, there was a span of 19 bases. This CDR3 has 13 residues. The CDR3: CSGGSRQTVEAFF. The CDR3 DNA sequence: TGCAGCGGCGGATCAAGACAGACTGTTGAAGCTTTCTTT.

J is TRBJ2-5 and V is TRBV5-1; TRBD2 matches 11 bases. CDR3 length: 16 amino acids. The trim removed 2 bases at V and 1 base at J, leaving 4 bases unmatched. From germline, CDR1 is SGHRS and CDR2 YFSETQ. The CDR3 sequence: CASSFRTSGPQETQYF. The CDR3 DNA is TGCGCCAGCAGCTTTCGGACTAGCGGGCCCCAAGAGACCCAGTACTTC.

The V gene is TRBV7-2, the J gene TRBJ2-7; 8 bases are shared with TRBD2. CDR1 and CDR2 (germline): SGHTA, FQGNSA. The V segment lost 3 bases and the J segment 2 bases; nucleotides outside the gene matches: 9. This CDR3 contains 16 residues. CDR3 nucleotide sequence: TGTGCCAGCAGCTTGCATGGGACTAGTCTTACCTACGAGCAGTACTTC. It translates to CASSLHGTSLTYEQYF.

This sequence joins TRBV27 and TRBJ1-1; TRBD1 agrees at 9 bases. Germline lookup yields CDR1 MNHEY and CDR2 SMNVEV (reference sequence). V was clipped by 5 bases and J by 7 bases; unmatched bases: 5. The CDR3 has 13 amino acids. CDR3 residues: CASSRQGVHEAFF. The DNA of the CDR3 is TGTGCCAGCAGTCGACAGGGGGTGCATGAAGCTTTCTTT.